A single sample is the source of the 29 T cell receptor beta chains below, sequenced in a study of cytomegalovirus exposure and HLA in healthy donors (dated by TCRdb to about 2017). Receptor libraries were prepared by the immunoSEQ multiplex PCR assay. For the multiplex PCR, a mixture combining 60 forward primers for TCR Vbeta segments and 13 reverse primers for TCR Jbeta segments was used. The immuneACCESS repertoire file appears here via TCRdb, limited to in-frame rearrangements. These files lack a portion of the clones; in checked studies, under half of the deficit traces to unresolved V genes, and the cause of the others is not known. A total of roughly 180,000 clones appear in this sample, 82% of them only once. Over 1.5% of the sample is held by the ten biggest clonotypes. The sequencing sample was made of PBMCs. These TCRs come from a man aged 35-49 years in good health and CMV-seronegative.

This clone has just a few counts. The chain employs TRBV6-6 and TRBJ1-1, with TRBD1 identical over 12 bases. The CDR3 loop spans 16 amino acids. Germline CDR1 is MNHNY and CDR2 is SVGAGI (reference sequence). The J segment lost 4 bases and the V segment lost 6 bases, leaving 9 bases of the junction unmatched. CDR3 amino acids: CASSPGTGGAGTEAFF. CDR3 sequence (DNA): TGTGCCAGCAGCCCCGGGACAGGGGGCGCGGGCACTGAAGCTTTCTTT.

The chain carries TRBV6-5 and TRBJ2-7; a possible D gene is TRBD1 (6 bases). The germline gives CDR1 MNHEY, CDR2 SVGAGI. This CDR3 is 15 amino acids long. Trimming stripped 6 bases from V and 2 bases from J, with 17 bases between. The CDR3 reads CASSMRQARTYEQYF. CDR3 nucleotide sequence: TGTGCCAGCAGCATGAGACAGGCGCGGACCTACGAGCAGTACTTC.

The CDR3 reads CASSPEGPKGYNEQFF. CDR3 DNA: TGTGCCAGCAGCCCAGAAGGCCCAAAGGGGTACAATGAGCAGTTCTTC. V usage is TRBV7-2 and J usage is TRBJ2-1; the D gene is possibly TRBD1 (5 bases). CDR1 is SGHTA and CDR2 is FQGNSA in the germline V gene. Between the trimmed V and J ends, which lost 5 bases and 4 bases, there was a span of 18 bases. This CDR3 spans 16 amino acids.

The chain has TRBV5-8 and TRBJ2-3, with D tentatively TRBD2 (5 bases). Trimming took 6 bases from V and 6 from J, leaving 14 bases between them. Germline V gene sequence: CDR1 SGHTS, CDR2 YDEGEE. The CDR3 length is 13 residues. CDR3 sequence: CASTFTRVDTQYF. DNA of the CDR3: TGTGCCAGCACCTTCACTAGGGTGGATACGCAGTATTTT. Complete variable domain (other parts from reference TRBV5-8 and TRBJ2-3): EAGVTQSPTHLIKTRGQQATLRCSPISGHTSVYWYQQALGLGLQFLLWYDEGEERNRGNFPPRFSGRQFPNYSSELNVNALELEDSALYLCASTFTRVDTQYFGPGTRLTVL.

The CDR3 DNA sequence: TGCAGCGTTTCTTCCAGGGCAGAAAAGACCCAGTACTTC. Translation gives CSVSSRAEKTQYF. J is TRBJ2-5 and V is TRBV29-1; possible D gene TRBD1, 5 bases. The CDR3 is made up of 13 amino acids. The V gene lost 5 bases and the J gene lost 6 bases, with 16 bases spanning the gap. CDR1 and CDR2 (germline): SQVTM, ANQGSEA.

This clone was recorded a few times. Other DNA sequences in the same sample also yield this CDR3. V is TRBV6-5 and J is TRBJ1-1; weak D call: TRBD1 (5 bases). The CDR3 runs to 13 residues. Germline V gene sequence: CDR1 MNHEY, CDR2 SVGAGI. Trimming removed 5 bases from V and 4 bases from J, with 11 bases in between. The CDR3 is CASSPPQGTEAFF. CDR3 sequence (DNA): TGTGCCAGCAGTCCCCCCCAGGGCACTGAAGCTTTCTTT.

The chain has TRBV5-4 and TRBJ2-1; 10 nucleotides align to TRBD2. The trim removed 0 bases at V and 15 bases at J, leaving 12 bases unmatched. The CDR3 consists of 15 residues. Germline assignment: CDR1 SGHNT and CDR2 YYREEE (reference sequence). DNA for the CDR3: TGTGCCAGCAGCTTGGAAGGGACTAGCGTGACCCAATCGTTCTTC. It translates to CASSLEGTSVTQSFF.

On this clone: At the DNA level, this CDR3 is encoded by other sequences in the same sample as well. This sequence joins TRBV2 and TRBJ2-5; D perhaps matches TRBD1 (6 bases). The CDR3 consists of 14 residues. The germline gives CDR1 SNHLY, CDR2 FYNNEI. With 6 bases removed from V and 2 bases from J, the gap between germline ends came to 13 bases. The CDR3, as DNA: TGTGCCAGCAGGGGATCAAGGGGGCAAGAGACCCAGTACTTC. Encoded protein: CASRGSRGQETQYF.

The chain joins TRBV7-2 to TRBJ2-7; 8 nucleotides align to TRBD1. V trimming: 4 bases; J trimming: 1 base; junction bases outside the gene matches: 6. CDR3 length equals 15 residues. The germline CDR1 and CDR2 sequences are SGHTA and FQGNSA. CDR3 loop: CASSSDREISYEQYF. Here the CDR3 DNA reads TGTGCCAGCAGCTCGGACAGGGAAATTTCCTACGAGCAGTACTTC.

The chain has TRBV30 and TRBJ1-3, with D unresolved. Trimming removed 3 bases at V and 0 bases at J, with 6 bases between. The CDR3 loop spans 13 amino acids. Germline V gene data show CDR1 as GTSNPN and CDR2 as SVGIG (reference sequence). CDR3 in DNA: TGTGCCTGGAGGCAGTCCTCTGGAAACACCATATATTTT. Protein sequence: CAWRQSSGNTIYF.

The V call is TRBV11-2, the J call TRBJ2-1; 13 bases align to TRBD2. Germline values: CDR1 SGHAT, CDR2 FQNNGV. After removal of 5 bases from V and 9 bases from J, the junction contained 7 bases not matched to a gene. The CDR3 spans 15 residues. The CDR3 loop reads CASSRTSGGGPEQFF. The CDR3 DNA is TGTGCCAGCAGCAGGACTAGCGGGGGAGGCCCTGAGCAGTTCTTC.

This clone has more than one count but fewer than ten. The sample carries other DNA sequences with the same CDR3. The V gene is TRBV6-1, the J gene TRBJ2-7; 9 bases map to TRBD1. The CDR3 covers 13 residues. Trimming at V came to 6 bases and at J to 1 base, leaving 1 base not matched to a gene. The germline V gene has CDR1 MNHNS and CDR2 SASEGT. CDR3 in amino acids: CASRDRGSYEQYF. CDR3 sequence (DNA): TGTGCCAGCAGGGACAGGGGTTCCTACGAGCAGTACTTC.

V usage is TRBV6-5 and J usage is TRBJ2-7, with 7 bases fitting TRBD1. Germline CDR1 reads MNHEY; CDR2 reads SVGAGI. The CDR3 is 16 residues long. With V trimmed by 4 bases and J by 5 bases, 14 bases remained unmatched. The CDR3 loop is CASSSERQGESHEQYF. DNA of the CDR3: TGTGCCAGCAGTTCGGAGAGACAGGGCGAAAGCCACGAGCAGTACTTC.

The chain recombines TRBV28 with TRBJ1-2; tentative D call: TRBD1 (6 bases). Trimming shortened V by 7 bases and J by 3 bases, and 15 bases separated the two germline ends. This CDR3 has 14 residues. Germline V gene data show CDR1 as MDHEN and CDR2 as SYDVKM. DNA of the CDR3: TGTGCCAGCACCCGTGGGGGGGCGTACTATGGCTACACCTTC. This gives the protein CASTRGGAYYGYTF.

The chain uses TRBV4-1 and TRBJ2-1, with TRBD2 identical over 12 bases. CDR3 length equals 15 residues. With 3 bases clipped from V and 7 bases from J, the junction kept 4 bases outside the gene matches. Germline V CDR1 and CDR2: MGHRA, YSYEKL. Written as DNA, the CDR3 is TGCGCCAGCAGCCAGGCTAGCGGGGGGGGAAATGAGCAGTTCTTC. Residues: CASSQASGGGNEQFF.

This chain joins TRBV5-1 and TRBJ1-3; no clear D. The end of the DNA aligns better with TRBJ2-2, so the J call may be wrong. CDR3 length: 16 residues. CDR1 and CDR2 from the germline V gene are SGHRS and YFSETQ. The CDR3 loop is CASSLFLGSNTGELFF. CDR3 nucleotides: TGCGCCAGCAGCTTGTTTCTGGGGTCGAACACCGGGGAGCTGTTTTTT.

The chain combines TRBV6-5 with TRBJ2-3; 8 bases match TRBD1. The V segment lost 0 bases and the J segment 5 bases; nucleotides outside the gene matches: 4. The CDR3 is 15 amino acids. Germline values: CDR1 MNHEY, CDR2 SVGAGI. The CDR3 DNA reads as TGTGCCAGCAGTTACTCGGGACAGGCGGGAGATACGCAGTATTTT. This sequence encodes CASSYSGQAGDTQYF.

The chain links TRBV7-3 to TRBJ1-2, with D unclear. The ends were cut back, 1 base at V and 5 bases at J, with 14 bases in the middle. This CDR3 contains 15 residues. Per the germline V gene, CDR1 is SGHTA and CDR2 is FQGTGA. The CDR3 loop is CASSLIGVSVYGYTF. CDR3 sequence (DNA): TGTGCCAGCAGCTTAATAGGAGTCTCAGTTTATGGCTACACCTTC.

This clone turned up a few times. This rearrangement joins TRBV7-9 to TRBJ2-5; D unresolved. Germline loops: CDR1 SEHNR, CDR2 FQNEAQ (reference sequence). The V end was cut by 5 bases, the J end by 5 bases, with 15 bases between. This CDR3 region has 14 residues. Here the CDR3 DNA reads TGTGCCAGCAGCCCAATCCACGGTTCGGAGACCCAGTACTTC. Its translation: CASSPIHGSETQYF.

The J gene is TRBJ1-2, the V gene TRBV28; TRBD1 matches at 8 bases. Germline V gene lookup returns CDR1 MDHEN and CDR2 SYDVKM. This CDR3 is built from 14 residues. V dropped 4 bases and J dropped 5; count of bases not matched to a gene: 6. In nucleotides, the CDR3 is TGTGCCAGCAGTTCAGGGGGCAGGAGGTATGGCTACACCTTC. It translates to CASSSGGRRYGYTF.

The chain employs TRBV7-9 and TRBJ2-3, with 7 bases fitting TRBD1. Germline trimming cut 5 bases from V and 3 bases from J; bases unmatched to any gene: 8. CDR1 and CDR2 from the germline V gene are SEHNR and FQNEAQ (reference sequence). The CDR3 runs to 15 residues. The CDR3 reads CASSLYDRATDTQYF. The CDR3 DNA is TGTGCCAGCAGCCTTTACGACAGGGCGACAGATACGCAGTATTTT. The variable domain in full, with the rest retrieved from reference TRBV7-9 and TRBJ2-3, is DTGVSQNPRHKITKRGQNVTFRCDPISEHNRLYWYRQTLGQGPEFLTYFQNEAQLEKSRLLSDRFSAERPKGSFSTLEIQRTEQGDSAMYLCASSLYDRATDTQYFGPGTRLTVL.

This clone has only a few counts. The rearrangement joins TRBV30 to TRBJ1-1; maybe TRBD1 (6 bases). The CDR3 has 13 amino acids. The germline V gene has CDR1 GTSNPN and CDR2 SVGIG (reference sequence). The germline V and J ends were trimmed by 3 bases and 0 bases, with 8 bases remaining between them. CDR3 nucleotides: TGTGCCTGGAGACAGGGCTTGAACACTGAAGCTTTCTTT. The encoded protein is CAWRQGLNTEAFF.

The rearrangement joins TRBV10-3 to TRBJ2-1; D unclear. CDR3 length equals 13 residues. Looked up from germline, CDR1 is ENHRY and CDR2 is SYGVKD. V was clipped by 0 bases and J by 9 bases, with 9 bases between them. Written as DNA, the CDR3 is TGTGCCATCAGTGAGTCGACGGCAGGTGAGCAGTTCTTC. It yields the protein CAISESTAGEQFF.

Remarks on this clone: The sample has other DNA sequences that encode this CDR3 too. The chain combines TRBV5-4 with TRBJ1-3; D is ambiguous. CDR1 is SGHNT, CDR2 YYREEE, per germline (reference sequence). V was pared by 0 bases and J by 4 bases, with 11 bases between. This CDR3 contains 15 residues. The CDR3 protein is CASSLDRGPGNTIYF. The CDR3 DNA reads TGTGCCAGCAGCTTGGATCGAGGGCCCGGAAACACCATATATTTT.

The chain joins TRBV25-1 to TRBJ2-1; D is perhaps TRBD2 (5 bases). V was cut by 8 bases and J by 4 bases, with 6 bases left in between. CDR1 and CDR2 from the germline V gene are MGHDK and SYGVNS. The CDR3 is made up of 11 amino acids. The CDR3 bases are TGTGCCAGCGGACTTTACAATGAGCAGTTCTTC. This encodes CASGLYNEQFF.

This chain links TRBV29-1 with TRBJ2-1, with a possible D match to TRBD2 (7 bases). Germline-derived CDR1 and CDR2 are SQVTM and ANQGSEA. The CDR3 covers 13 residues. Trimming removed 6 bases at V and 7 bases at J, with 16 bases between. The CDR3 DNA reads TGCAGCGTCGGGGGCGGGAGTACAAATGAGCAGTTCTTC. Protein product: CSVGGGSTNEQFF.

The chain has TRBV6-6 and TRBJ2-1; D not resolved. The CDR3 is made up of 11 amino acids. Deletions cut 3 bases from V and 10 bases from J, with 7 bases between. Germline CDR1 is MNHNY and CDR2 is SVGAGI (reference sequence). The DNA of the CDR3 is TGTGCCAGCAGTTATTCACGGGAGCAGTTCTTC. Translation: CASSYSREQFF.

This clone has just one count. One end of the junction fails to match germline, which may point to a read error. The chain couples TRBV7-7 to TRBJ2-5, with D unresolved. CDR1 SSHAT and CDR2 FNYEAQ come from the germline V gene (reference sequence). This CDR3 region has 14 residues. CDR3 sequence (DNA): TGTGCTAGCAGCTTAGGGCCGGGCCAAGAGACCCAGTACTTC. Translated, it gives CASSLGPGQETQYF.

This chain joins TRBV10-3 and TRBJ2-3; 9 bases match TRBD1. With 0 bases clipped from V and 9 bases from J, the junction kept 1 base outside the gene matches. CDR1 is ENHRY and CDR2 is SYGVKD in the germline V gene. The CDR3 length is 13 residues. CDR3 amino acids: CAISESGTGTQYF. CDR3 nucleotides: TGTGCCATCAGTGAGTCGGGGACAGGGACGCAGTATTTT.